These 12 T cell receptor beta chains were all obtained from the same sample, sequenced in a study of cytomegalovirus exposure and HLA in healthy donors. The PCR employed 60 Vbeta primers together with 13 Jbeta primers. Assay: immunoSEQ multiplex PCR; the TCRdb copy retains only in-frame clones and omits some. The table records around 130,000 clones, around three quarters of them present only once. Sequencing was done on a sample of PBMCs. The origin of the receptors is a woman between 45 and 60 years old in good health and CMV-seronegative.

This chain uses TRBV30 with TRBJ2-7; tentatively, D is TRBD1 (5 bases). The CDR3 totals 12 residues. V was clipped by 4 bases and J by 8 bases, with 15 bases between them. From germline, CDR1 is GTSNPN and CDR2 SVGIG (reference sequence). In nucleotides, the CDR3 is TGTGCCTGGAAGTTGGACACCGGAAAGCAGTACGTC. It translates to CAWKLDTGKQYV.

The chain recombines TRBV11-3 with TRBJ2-1; the match to TRBD2 covers 8 bases. Germline trimming cut 4 bases from V and 6 bases from J; bases unmatched to any gene: 11. This CDR3 has 16 amino acids. CDR1 SGHNT and CDR2 YENEEA come from the germline V gene. CDR3 DNA: TGTGCCAGCAGCTCGTTTCAAGCGGGAGTAGGCAATGAGCAGTTCTTC. Amino acid sequence: CASSSFQAGVGNEQFF.

The chain links TRBV4-1 to TRBJ1-1; perhaps TRBD1 as D (6 bases). The germline CDR1 and CDR2 sequences are MGHRA and YSYEKL. Trimming left V 0 bases short and J 4 bases short, with 18 bases between. This CDR3 has 17 amino acids. Here the CDR3 reads CASSQDEGQGLGTEAFF. DNA of the CDR3: TGCGCCAGCAGCCAAGATGAGGGCCAGGGGCTTGGCACTGAAGCTTTCTTT.

The chain combines TRBV5-1 with TRBJ2-1; 10 nucleotides line up with TRBD2. Germline V gene sequence: CDR1 SGHRS, CDR2 YFSETQ. J was trimmed by 12 bases and V by 4 bases; bases with no gene match: 10. This CDR3 has 14 residues. The CDR3 sequence: CASSPGASGSTQFF. DNA of the CDR3: TGCGCCAGCAGCCCCGGGGCTAGCGGGAGTACGCAGTTCTTC.

The V gene is TRBV9, the J gene TRBJ2-1, with TRBD2 identical over 8 bases. The length of the CDR3 is 16 residues. V lost 4 bases, J lost 8 bases, and 14 bases stayed unmatched. CDR1 and CDR2 from the germline V gene are SGDLS and YYNGEE. CDR3 sequence reads: CASSTRVAGFVDEQFF. In DNA form, the CDR3 reads TGTGCCAGCAGCACCCGGGTAGCGGGATTCGTGGATGAGCAGTTCTTC.

The chain carries TRBV6-4 and TRBJ2-7; perhaps TRBD1 as D (6 bases). The CDR3 has 14 residues. Germline values: CDR1 MRHNA, CDR2 SNTAGT. With 7 bases removed from V and 0 bases from J, the gap between germline ends came to 13 bases. The CDR3 bases are TGTGCCAGCATAGGCGGACAGAGCTCCTACGAGCAGTACGTC. Translating it yields CASIGGQSSYEQYV.

This rearrangement joins TRBV30 to TRBJ1-1; D call uncertain. The CDR3 runs to 13 residues. The V and J ends lost 8 bases and 0 bases respectively, with 13 bases between them. Germline values: CDR1 GTSNPN, CDR2 SVGIG (reference sequence). CDR3: CAVRKSLNTEAFF. The CDR3 DNA sequence: TGTGCCGTGCGAAAGTCTCTGAACACTGAAGCTTTCTTT. The whole variable domain, remainder taken from reference TRBV30 and TRBJ1-1, is SQTIHQWPATLVQPVGSPLSLECTVEGTSNPNLYWYRQAAGRGLQLLFYSVGIGQISSEVPQNLSASRPQDRQFILSSKKLLLSDSGFYLCAVRKSLNTEAFFGQGTRLTVV.

The V gene is TRBV6-5, the J gene TRBJ2-1; unclear D gene. The V end was cut by 5 bases, the J end by 6 bases, with 11 bases between. The CDR3 spans 13 residues. CDR1 and CDR2 (germline): MNHEY, SVGAGI. This CDR3 reads CASSGLDLNEQFF. The CDR3 bases are TGTGCCAGCAGTGGTCTAGATCTCAATGAGCAGTTCTTC.

This chain joins TRBV28 and TRBJ1-3; D is ambiguous. The CDR3 covers 17 residues. CDR1 MDHEN and CDR2 SYDVKM come from the germline V gene. The V end lost 6 bases, the J end lost 0 bases, and 18 bases lay between the germline ends. CDR3 sequence: CASSLPHRQVSGNTIYF. The CDR3 nucleotides are TGTGCCAGCAGCTTACCCCATCGGCAGGTCTCTGGAAACACCATATATTTT.

This chain joins TRBV7-9 and TRBJ1-1, with 10 bases that match TRBD1. This CDR3 region has 15 residues. V was clipped by 5 bases and J by 4 bases; unmatched bases: 7. Germline V gene lookup returns CDR1 SEHNR and CDR2 FQNEAQ (reference sequence). CDR3 in DNA: TGTGCCAGCAGCCCAAAGACAGGGGGCCTCACTGAAGCTTTCTTT. It specifies CASSPKTGGLTEAFF.

The chain combines TRBV18 with TRBJ1-2; tentative D call: TRBD1 (5 bases). V was pared by 2 bases and J by 0 bases, with 10 bases between. CDR1 KGHSH and CDR2 LQKENI come from the germline V gene. The CDR3 runs to 15 residues. The CDR3 spells CASSPGAGANYGYTF. The CDR3 DNA sequence: TGTGCCAGCTCACCAGGGGCCGGAGCTAACTATGGCTACACCTTC.

V usage is TRBV5-1 and J usage is TRBJ2-2; D may be TRBD1 (7 bases). Per the germline V gene, CDR1 is SGHRS and CDR2 is YFSETQ. The V and J ends lost 2 bases and 6 bases respectively, with 14 bases between them. This CDR3 has 15 residues. CDR3 coding DNA: TGCGCCAGCAGCTTCGGAGGGGGCGTCTCCGGGGAGCTGTTTTTT. Protein: CASSFGGGVSGELFF.